This T cell receptor beta chain stems from a study of blood T cell repertoires in COVID-19. Study details: Samples came from the United States, Italy and Spain, spanning acute and convalescent COVID-19. PBMCs, B-cell-depleted T cells, or T cells provided the cDNA or gDNA that made up the material.

Measured with immunoSEQ multiplex PCR; TCRdb has only the in-frame clones, and not every one. The sample records about 150,000 clones, approximately 92% being singletons. Followed over time, Seattle patients had been enrolled while infection was active. This CDR3 spans 11 amino acids. V dropped 5 bases and J dropped 7 bases, with 11 bases sitting between them. The V gene's germline CDR1 is DFQATT and CDR2 SNEGSKA (reference sequence). This TCR was recovered from a man younger than 35 with COVID-19, enrolled during active disease. The gene calls are TRBV20-1 and TRBJ1-2, with D unresolved. The sample consisted of peripheral blood. CDR3 coding DNA: TGCAGTGCTCTCCATGGCGGTGGCTACACCTTC. Its translation: CSALHGGGYTF.